The entry below gives a single TCR beta chain sequence along with its context. Its target is unknown. This sample stems from a study of beta chain features in type 1 diabetes. Study-wide points: TCRB CDR3 length was moderately but significantly reduced in all four CD4+ subsets of Type 1 diabetes patients.

V was clipped by 5 bases and J by 7 bases; unmatched bases: 9. CDR1 and CDR2 from the germline V gene are SQVTM and ANQGSEA. The CDR3 spans 14 residues. Reverse transcribing all isolated RNA meant expressed TCRB transcripts were sequenced. Some clones are missing from TCRdb's copy, which holds only in-frame ones; the method was immunoSEQ multiplex PCR. The data contain approximately 260,000 clones, about 20% of them singletons. Sample: naive CD4+ T cells from blood. The receptor was derived from a woman in her thirties or forties with type 1 diabetes. The chain joins TRBV29-1 to TRBJ1-1; 11 positions agree with TRBD1. CDR3 bases: TGCAGCGTTCCCGGGACAGGGGGTTCGGGTGAAGCTTTCTTT. Protein product: CSVPGTGGSGEAFF.